This T cell receptor (beta chain) appears in the sequencing data of a study of T cells in Graves' hyperthyroidism and ophthalmopathy. Study results and caveats: Among clonotypes expanded in thyroid above 0.001, most were also found in blood. For ophthalmopathy, model prediction preceded onset by a median about 6 months.

From RNA transcripts, TCR beta CDR3 regions were amplified. The HTBI primer set served for first-round RT-PCR of the TCR CDR3. TCRdb called the multiplex PCR reads again in MiXCR, with one record for every CDR3 protein. Among about 400,000 distinct CDR3 sequences, approximately 15% were seen once, and the ten largest hold about 5%. Over 18 months, lack of ophthalmopathy progression marked Graves' hyperthyroidism as stable. Not enrolled were patients with uncontrolled infection, other autoimmune disease, pregnancy or lactation. About this clonotype: Antigen: not known.

CDR1 is SGHDT and CDR2 is YYEEEE in the germline V gene. The CDR3 has 18 amino acids. V was shortened by 2 bases and J by 6 bases, with 24 bases between the two germline ends. This clonotype was obtained from a woman in her late teens or twenties with Graves' hyperthyroidism. The chain joins TRBV5-6 to TRBJ2-1, with a weak D call TRBD1 (6 bases). Sequenced input: blood. The CDR3 bases are TGTGCCAGCAGCTTAAGTTTTCTGGGGGCCAGCTACGTCAATGAGCAGTTCTTC. Amino acid sequence: CASSLSFLGASYVNEQFF.